The sequence of this T cell receptor beta chain was determined in a study of blood T cell repertoires in COVID-19. Study details: The analysed material was cDNA or gDNA that came from T cells, B-cell-depleted T cells, or PBMCs.

The CDR3 spans 15 residues. Germline-derived CDR1 and CDR2 are SNHLY and FYNNEI. J gave up 9 bases and V 2 bases, and 6 bases lay outside the gene matches. This clone was found once. In the authors' methods: Amplification of reference gene primers was used by the study to estimate nucleated cell counts. Generated by immunoSEQ multiplex PCR, the TCRdb table keeps only in-frame clones and is missing some. The V and J calls and the clone size are those of that table, but D and trimming were determined from the DNA. The profile shows some 260,000 clones, around 88% of them singletons. Those enrolled in Seattle joined during active infection and were followed longitudinally afterward.

The clonotype originates from a woman in her thirties with COVID-19, enrolled during active disease. Specimen: peripheral blood. V is TRBV2 and J is TRBJ2-1, with TRBD2 identical over 11 bases. The CDR3 protein is CASSETSGSGVEQFF. In DNA, the CDR3 is TGTGCCAGCAGTGAAACTAGCGGGAGTGGGGTTGAGCAGTTCTTC.